This T cell receptor beta chain was recorded in a study of T cells in Graves' hyperthyroidism and ophthalmopathy. Study-wide findings and caveats: Progression to ophthalmopathy was predicted a median of about six months early.

V was pared by 0 bases and J by 2 bases, with 11 bases between. This CDR3 has 16 amino acids. Germline values: CDR1 LGHNA, CDR2 YNFKEQ. Template material for amplifying TCR beta CDR3 regions consisted of RNA transcripts. Carried out on the TCR CDR3, a first-round RT-PCR used the HTBI primer set. MiXCR was run by TCRdb on the multiplex PCR reads, yielding one entry per CDR3 protein. The data contain more than 500,000 distinct CDR3 sequences, roughly 17% of them singletons. This clonotype was picked up a small number of times. Its target is not known. The sequence derives from a woman in her twenties or thirties with Graves' hyperthyroidism. Sequenced material: blood. The rearrangement joins TRBV4-2 to TRBJ1-3, with no clear D. In nucleotides, the CDR3 is TGTGCCAGCAGCCAAGATAACGGGCAGACTGGAAACACCATATATTTT. Translation gives CASSQDNGQTGNTIYF.